Following are 29 T cell receptor beta chains from one sample sequenced in a study of early T cells in non-severe SARS-CoV-2 infection. TCRdb reanalysed the 5' RACE reads using MiXCR and keeps one entry per CDR3 protein. The profile shows roughly 50,000 distinct CDR3 sequences, 7% to 10% of them singletons. Sequencing used whole blood. The source is an adult who was a healthcare worker with PCR-confirmed SARS-CoV-2 infection or an uninfected control (not recorded which).

The rearrangement uses TRBV4-1 and TRBJ2-7; no clear D gene. With 1 base removed from V and 1 base from J, the gap between germline ends came to 11 bases. Germline-derived CDR1 and CDR2 are MGHRA and YSYEKL. The CDR3 runs to 15 residues. CDR3 protein: CASSQGAVPSYEQYF. For the CDR3, the DNA is TGCGCCAGCAGCCAAGGAGCAGTGCCTTCCTACGAGCAGTACTTC.

This rearrangement joins TRBV12-3 or TRBV12-4 to TRBJ2-6, with D unresolved. This CDR3 region has 15 residues. V dropped 2 bases and J dropped 1 base, with 6 bases sitting between them. In DNA, the CDR3 is TGTGCCAGCAGTTTATGGGGTTCTGGGGCCAACGTCCTGACTTTC. This codes for CASSLWGSGANVLTF.

This clonotype occurred many times. This chain uses TRBV19 with TRBJ1-5; a weak D match, TRBD1 (5 bases). Deletions cut 10 bases from V and 3 bases from J, with 16 bases between. CDR1 is LNHDA and CDR2 is SQIVND in the germline V gene (reference sequence). CDR3 size: 14 residues. The CDR3 DNA reads as TGTGCCACACAACGAGGGGTGACCAATCAGCCCCAGCATTTT. This sequence encodes CATQRGVTNQPQHF.

This clonotype has at least ten counts. The chain recombines TRBV20-1 with TRBJ2-1; maybe TRBD2 (6 bases). This CDR3 is built from 14 residues. Trimming stripped 2 bases from V and 2 bases from J, with 10 bases between. Germline CDR1 is DFQATT and CDR2 is SNEGSKA (reference sequence). The CDR3 DNA reads as TGCAGTGCTAGACGGGGCGGGACCTACAATGAGCAGTTCTTC. It translates to CSARRGGTYNEQFF.

In this sample, this clonotype turned up many times. The J gene is TRBJ1-2, the V gene TRBV7-2; unclear D gene. CDR3 size: 13 residues. V lost 4 bases, J lost 0 bases, and 6 bases lay in between. The germline gives CDR1 SGHTA, CDR2 FQGNSA. CDR3 loop: CASSSRPNYGYTF. In DNA form, the CDR3 reads TGTGCCAGCAGCTCAAGACCTAACTATGGCTACACCTTC.

Ten or more counts support this clonotype. The chain combines TRBV5-1 with TRBJ2-1, with 12 nucleotides matching TRBD2. This CDR3 spans 15 amino acids. Germline CDR1 reads SGHRS; CDR2 reads YFSETQ. The J segment lost 4 bases and the V segment lost 3 bases, leaving 2 bases of the junction unmatched. The CDR3, as DNA: TGCGCCAGCAGCTCTGGACTAGCGGGATACAATGAGCAGTTCTTC. Translating it yields CASSSGLAGYNEQFF.

V is TRBV6-6 and J is TRBJ1-3, with no clear D. The CDR3 runs 15 residues. V was clipped by 6 bases and J by 0 bases, with 12 bases between them. Germline values: CDR1 MNHNY, CDR2 SVGAGI (reference sequence). CDR3 sequence (DNA): TGTGCCAGCAGACGAATGGACTACTCTGGAAACACCATATATTTT. It codes for CASRRMDYSGNTIYF.

This CDR3 reads CASSSGWPGVGETQYF. CDR3 DNA sequence: TGTGCCAGCAGTTCAGGTTGGCCAGGAGTAGGAGAGACCCAGTACTTC. V gene TRBV12-3 or TRBV12-4 combines with J gene TRBJ2-5, with D unresolved. The CDR3 extends over 16 amino acids. Trimming took off 4 bases at V and 4 bases at J, with 19 bases between the two ends.

The chain employs TRBV11-2 and TRBJ2-7, with D perhaps being TRBD1 or TRBD2 (5 bases each). CDR1 is SGHAT, CDR2 FQNNGV, per germline. The ends were cut back, 4 bases at V and 3 bases at J, with 16 bases in the middle. The CDR3 is 15 residues long. This CDR3 reads CASSSWGKSVYEQYF. The CDR3 DNA is TGTGCCAGCAGCTCGTGGGGGAAGTCAGTCTACGAGCAGTACTTC.

In its sample, this clonotype was seen a few times. This sequence joins TRBV25-1 and TRBJ1-1; D remains ambiguous. The germline CDR1 and CDR2 sequences are MGHDK and SYGVNS. The V end was cut by 0 bases, the J end by 7 bases, with 6 bases between. The CDR3 spans 12 residues. The CDR3 sequence: CASSEYGDEAFF. The DNA of the CDR3 is TGTGCCAGCAGTGAATATGGGGATGAAGCTTTCTTT.

J is TRBJ2-2 and V is TRBV11-2; the D gene is possibly TRBD1 (6 bases). The V and J ends lost 5 bases and 4 bases respectively, with 14 bases between them. Germline CDR1 and CDR2: SGHAT and FQNNGV. The CDR3 spans 15 residues. The CDR3 DNA reads TGTGCCAGCAGCCGGGACACAGAGACCACCGGGGAGCTGTTTTTT. The encoded protein is CASSRDTETTGELFF.

With respect to this clonotype: A much larger clone lies one base from this, so it may be a read error. The V call is TRBV13, the J call TRBJ1-1; unclear D gene. The germline CDR1 and CDR2 sequences are PRHDT and FYEKMQ (reference sequence). The CDR3 contains 14 residues. Trimming pared 4 bases from V and 1 base from J, leaving 10 bases between. DNA for the CDR3: TGTGCCAGCAGCTCAAGCCCCGGGAACACTGAAGCTTTCTTT. Amino acid sequence: CASSSSPGNTEAFF.

This chain uses TRBV11-3 with TRBJ2-2; 8 positions agree with TRBD1. The length of the CDR3 is 16 residues. The germline V gene encodes CDR1 SGHNT and CDR2 YENEEA. With V trimmed by 6 bases and J by 6 bases, 12 bases remained unmatched. This CDR3 is CASSLNRGWTAGELFF. CDR3 nucleotide sequence: TGTGCCAGCAGTTTAAACAGGGGGTGGACCGCCGGGGAGCTGTTTTTT.

This clonotype appeared many times. This chain connects TRBV6-1 to TRBJ1-1; D gene ambiguous. CDR3 length: 13 residues. Trimming shortened V by 5 bases and J by 3 bases, and 10 bases separated the two germline ends. Germline-derived CDR1 and CDR2 are MNHNS and SASEGT. CDR3 amino acids: CASSREWDTEAFF. CDR3 DNA sequence: TGTGCCAGCAGTCGGGAATGGGACACTGAAGCTTTCTTT.

This chain connects TRBV3-1 to TRBJ1-2, with D possibly matching TRBD1 (5 bases). V lost 1 base and J 4 bases, leaving 10 bases between the germline ends. CDR1 and CDR2 (germline): LGHDT, YNNKEL (reference sequence). The CDR3 spans 14 residues. CDR3 bases: TGTGCCAGCAGCCAAGGAAAGGGGTCCTATGGCTACACCTTC. This encodes CASSQGKGSYGYTF. Drawing the rest from reference TRBV3-1 and TRBJ1-2, the complete variable domain is DTAVSQTPKYLVTQMGNDKSIKCEQNLGHDTMYWYKQDSKKFLKIMFSYNNKELIINETVPNRFSPKSPDKAHLNLHINSLELGDSAVYFCASSQGKGSYGYTFGSGTRLTVV.

The rearrangement links TRBV12-5 to TRBJ1-2, with D unclear. The V and J ends lost 4 bases and 9 bases respectively, with 21 bases between them. Looked up from germline, CDR1 is LGHNT and CDR2 is FRNRAP. CDR3 length: 15 residues. CDR3 coding DNA: TGTGCTAGTGGTTCCCCCTCGGGATTGGGCGGGAGCTACACCTTC. This sequence encodes CASGSPSGLGGSYTF.

This clonotype was counted between two and nine times. The chain links TRBV4-1 to TRBJ1-2, with 8 bases fitting TRBD1. The germline V gene encodes CDR1 MGHRA and CDR2 YSYEKL. The J segment lost 3 bases and the V segment lost 6 bases, leaving 9 bases of the junction unmatched. The CDR3 runs 15 residues. CDR3 sequence (DNA): TGCGCCAGCAGGTGGACAGGGAGTGGGGACTATGGCTACACCTTC. Translated, it gives CASRWTGSGDYGYTF.

This clonotype has only a few counts. The chain is built from TRBV6-5 and TRBJ2-7; tentative D call: TRBD1 (6 bases). This CDR3 has 14 amino acids. In germline, CDR1 is MNHEY, CDR2 SVGAGI. The V and J ends lost 5 bases and 1 base respectively, with 12 bases between them. CDR3 loop: CASSDTGLSYEQYF. DNA for the CDR3: TGTGCCAGCAGTGATACAGGGCTTTCCTACGAGCAGTACTTC.

The gene calls are TRBV10-3 and TRBJ2-7; D not resolved. The V end was cut by 6 bases, the J end by 4 bases, with 10 bases between. Germline-derived CDR1 and CDR2 are ENHRY and SYGVKD. This CDR3 comprises 12 residues. The CDR3, as DNA: TGTGCCATCAGAGACGGGCCATACGAGCAGTACTTC. It is translated as CAIRDGPYEQYF.

The chain employs TRBV20-1 and TRBJ1-6; weak D call: TRBD1 (6 bases). The ends were cut back, 0 bases at V and 9 bases at J, with 12 bases in the middle. Germline-derived CDR1 and CDR2 are DFQATT and SNEGSKA (reference sequence). The CDR3 contains 14 residues. This CDR3 is CSARETGGSSPLHF. Here the CDR3 DNA reads TGCAGTGCTAGAGAGACAGGCGGATCTTCACCCCTCCACTTT.

This clonotype was seen more than once but under ten times. The chain uses TRBV5-1 and TRBJ1-6; TRBD1 is a possible D gene (6 bases). This CDR3 contains 13 residues. The germline V gene encodes CDR1 SGHRS and CDR2 YFSETQ. The germline V and J ends were trimmed by 6 bases and 8 bases, with 12 bases remaining between them. The CDR3 region has the DNA TGCGCCAGCACGGGGGGCGCGGATTCACCCCTCCACTTT. The encoded protein is CASTGGADSPLHF.

This clonotype was counted ten times or more. J is TRBJ2-3 and V is TRBV20-1; 15 bases line up with TRBD2. The CDR3 sequence is 18 residues long. The J segment lost 4 bases and the V segment lost 4 bases, leaving 12 bases of the junction unmatched. In germline, CDR1 is DFQATT, CDR2 SNEGSKA (reference sequence). The CDR3 nucleotides are TGCAGTGCTACCGGGACTAGCGGGGGGCCCCCCTTCCCAGATACGCAGTATTTT. Translating it yields CSATGTSGGPPFPDTQYF.

This clonotype was observed a few times. The V and J genes are TRBV18 and TRBJ2-6, with 8 bases aligning to TRBD1. Trimming cost V 3 bases and J 3 bases; bases outside gene matches: 1. CDR3 size: 15 residues. Germline V gene data show CDR1 as KGHSH and CDR2 as LQKENI. The CDR3 nucleotides read TGTGCCAGCTCACCCACAGGGGGTGGGGCCAACGTCCTGACTTTC. Amino acids: CASSPTGGGANVLTF.

Within the sample, this clonotype is medium-sized (0.01 to 0.1%). The chain couples TRBV3-1 to TRBJ2-3, with a tentative D call TRBD1 (6 bases). The ends were cut back, 1 base at V and 6 bases at J, with 14 bases in the middle. Germline V gene lookup returns CDR1 LGHDT and CDR2 YNNKEL (reference sequence). The CDR3 spans 15 residues. The CDR3 here is CASSQVQGHADTQYF. The CDR3 DNA follows: TGTGCCAGCAGCCAAGTTCAGGGGCACGCGGATACGCAGTATTTT.

This clonotype was observed at least ten times. The CDR3 region has the DNA TGTGCCACCAGCAGAGGGACTAGCGCACAAGAGACCCAGTACTTC. This translates into CATSRGTSAQETQYF. The V and J genes are TRBV15 and TRBJ2-5; 9 bases match TRBD2. Germline V gene sequence: CDR1 LNHNV, CDR2 YYDKDF (reference sequence). This CDR3 is built from 15 residues. V shed 1 base and J 2 bases; nucleotides not matched to a gene: 2.

This clonotype was counted at least ten times. This rearrangement joins TRBV12-3 or TRBV12-4 to TRBJ2-7; D is unresolved. The CDR3 has 12 residues. Trimming cost V 1 base and J 6 bases, with 7 bases left between them. This CDR3 is CASSLVGLEQYF. For the CDR3, the DNA is TGTGCCAGCAGTTTAGTGGGTCTCGAGCAGTACTTC.

This clonotype was picked up many times. This chain links TRBV20-1 with TRBJ2-1; 12 bases map to TRBD2. The CDR3 spans 16 residues. Germline lookup yields CDR1 DFQATT and CDR2 SNEGSKA (reference sequence). V was clipped by 6 bases and J by 5 bases; unmatched bases: 11. The CDR3 reads CSASPLAGGPHNEQFF. The CDR3 DNA follows: TGCAGTGCCTCCCCCCTAGCGGGGGGGCCCCACAATGAGCAGTTCTTC.

This clonotype was counted a few times. The V call is TRBV5-6, the J call TRBJ2-1; D is possibly TRBD2 (5 bases). With 6 bases removed from V and 3 bases from J, the gap between germline ends came to 19 bases. This CDR3 is built from 16 residues. CDR1 is SGHDT and CDR2 is YYEEEE in the germline V gene. CDR3 bases: TGTGCCAGCACCCCTCTAGCTAACCCAAGCTACAATGAGCAGTTCTTC. Its protein is CASTPLANPSYNEQFF.

This clonotype was counted between two and nine times. The chain combines TRBV6-4 with TRBJ2-1; D uncertain. Germline-derived CDR1 and CDR2 are MRHNA and SNTAGT. Trimming removed 3 bases at V and 6 bases at J, with 9 bases between. The CDR3 loop spans 13 amino acids. For the CDR3, the DNA is TGTGCCAGCAGTGAAGAAGGTGTCAATGAGCAGTTCTTC. Protein product: CASSEEGVNEQFF.